A selection of T cell receptor beta chains follows, all from one sample in a study of blood T cell repertoires in COVID-19. Measured with immunoSEQ multiplex PCR; TCRdb has only the in-frame clones, and not every one. The data show tens of thousands of clones, about 92% seen once. The sample taken for sequencing was peripheral blood. The source is a human donor in a cohort sampled during active COVID-19. Both conserved end residues are part of each CDR3. The D gene is left open where the match is weak. Clone sizes are given selectively: once, few, many, or a class where the clone is expanded.

j_call | d_call | cdr3_length | v_call | clone_size | cdr3_nt | cdr3_aa
TRBJ2-5 | - | 14 | TRBV7-2 | - | TGTGCCAGCAGCTTAGGGCTCGGGGTGTCGACCCAGTACTTC | CASSLGLGVSTQYF
TRBJ2-1 | - | 14 | TRBV27 | - | TGTGCCAGCAGTTTCGCGGCCTCCTACAATGAGCAGTTCTTC | CASSFAASYNEQFF
TRBJ1-5 | - | 13 | TRBV2 | - | TGTGCCAGCAGTGAGGTCCCGTTGCGGCCCCAGCATTTT | CASSEVPLRPQHF
TRBJ2-1 | - | 12 | TRBV5-1 | - | TGCGCCAGCAGCTTGACGGGAAATGAGCAGTTCTTC | CASSLTGNEQFF
TRBJ2-7 | - | 13 | TRBV3-1/TRBV3-2 | - | TGTGCCAGCAGCCAGGCCGACTGGTACGAGCAGTACTTC | CASSQADWYEQYF
TRBJ1-1 | - | 17 | TRBV1 | - | TGCACCAGCAGCCAAACTCGGCAGGGGTGGGTTTACACTGAAGCTTTCTTT | CTSSQTRQGWVYTEAFF
TRBJ2-5 | - | 13 | TRBV6-5 | - | TGTGCCAGCAAGGAGGGGCCGCGTTTTCGGCTGTACTTC | CASKEGPRFRLYF
TRBJ2-1 | TRBD2 | 17 | TRBV11-3 | - | TGTGCCAGCAGCCTACCCGAGGACGGGAGGCCCTACAATGAGCAGTTCTTC | CASSLPEDGRPYNEQFF
TRBJ2-7 | - | 14 | TRBV11-2 | - | TGTGCCAGCAGCTTAGGGACAGATACCTACGAGCAGTACTTC | CASSLGTDTYEQYF
TRBJ1-2 | - | 13 | TRBV5-1 | - | TGCGCCAGCAGCCCGGACGGGATCTATGGCTACACCTTC | CASSPDGIYGYTF
TRBJ1-2 | TRBD1 | 15 | TRBV3-1/TRBV3-2 | - | TGTGCCAGCAGCCCACAGGGGGCCCCCTCCTTCGGCTACACCTTC | CASSPQGAPSFGYTF
TRBJ2-1 | - | 15 | TRBV28 | - | TGTGCCAGCAGTTCCGGCGGGCGGGTCTACAATGAGCAGTTCTTC | CASSSGGRVYNEQFF
TRBJ2-3 | TRBD2 | 14 | TRBV7-9 | - | TGTGCCATCGACGCGCCGGGGGGAACAGATACGCAGTATTTT | CAIDAPGGTDTQYF
TRBJ1-5 | TRBD1 | 15 | TRBV7-2 | - | TGTGCCAGCAGCTTAACAGGGGGCGGCAATCAGCCCCAGCATTTT | CASSLTGGGNQPQHF
TRBJ2-7 | TRBD1 | 12 | TRBV7-9 | - | TGTGCCAGCAGCTTATCGCAGGGACAGGGATACTTC | CASSLSQGQGYF
TRBJ2-5 | - | 15 | TRBV7-2 | - | TGTGCCAGCAGCTTAGATGGGACACAGAAAGAGACCCAGTACTTC | CASSLDGTQKETQYF
TRBJ2-7 | - | 16 | TRBV27 | - | TGTGCCAGCAGTAGACAACAGGGTTGGGAGTCCTACGAGCAGTACTTC | CASSRQQGWESYEQYF
TRBJ2-3 | - | 14 | TRBV5-1 | - | TGCGCCAGCAGCTTGGGTAGTTACACAGATACGCAGTATTTT | CASSLGSYTDTQYF
TRBJ2-2 | TRBD1 | 16 | TRBV5-6 | - | TGTGCCAGCAGCCCCTTTAGGGGGCTGGGCACCGGGGAGCTGTTTTTT | CASSPFRGLGTGELFF
TRBJ1-6 | - | 14 | TRBV6-5 | - | TGTGCCAGCATCTGGGGACAAACTAATTCACCCCTCCACTTT | CASIWGQTNSPLHF
TRBJ1-2 | - | 13 | TRBV7-2 | - | TGTGCCAGCAGCGCGGAGGCGAAATATGGCTACACCTTC | CASSAEAKYGYTF
TRBJ1-1 | - | 13 | TRBV29-1 | - | TGCAGCGTCGTACCGGGAAGAGGGACTGAAGCTTTCTTT | CSVVPGRGTEAFF
TRBJ2-1 | TRBD1 | 15 | TRBV7-9 | - | TGTGCCAGCAGCCGAGGACAGGGCTCCTACAATGAGCAGTTCTTC | CASSRGQGSYNEQFF
TRBJ2-1 | - | 12 | TRBV2 | - | TGTGCCATCTTCGCGACCGCGGATGAGCAGTTCTTC | CAIFATADEQFF
TRBJ2-7 | - | 18 | TRBV28 | once | TGTGCCAGCAGTTTATCACGAGGGCTAGGCAGTCTGGACAGCGAGCAGTACTTC | CASSLSRGLGSLDSEQYF
TRBJ1-3 | TRBD1 | 18 | TRBV28 | - | TGTGCCAGCATTCCCGCCTCTGGGACAGGGGGCGGTGGAAACACCATATATTTT | CASIPASGTGGGGNTIYF
TRBJ2-4 | - | 14 | TRBV19 | - | TGTGCCAGTAGTATTGCACGGGTGAAGAACATTCAGTACTTC | CASSIARVKNIQYF
TRBJ2-2 | - | 16 | TRBV19 | - | TGTGCCAGTAGTCGGCCCGACACTTTGAACACCGGGGAGCTGTTTTTT | CASSRPDTLNTGELFF
TRBJ2-1 | - | 15 | TRBV5-8 | - | TGTGCCAGCAGCTTGGCGGGGATTGGCTACAATGAGCAGTTCTTC | CASSLAGIGYNEQFF
TRBJ2-7 | - | 14 | TRBV7-9 | - | TGTGCCAGCAGCTCAGGACAGATTTCGGGTGAGCAGTACTTC | CASSSGQISGEQYF
TRBJ2-5 | TRBD1 | 15 | TRBV15 | - | TGTGCCACCAGCAGAGACAACAGGGGCCGGGAGACCCAGTACTTC | CATSRDNRGRETQYF
TRBJ2-5 | TRBD1 | 15 | TRBV18 | - | TGTGCCAGCTCCCCGACAGGGGGCGAAAGCGAGACCCAGTACTTC | CASSPTGGESETQYF
TRBJ1-1 | - | 13 | TRBV2 | - | TGTGCCAGCAGTTCGACAGTGAACACTGAAGCTTTCTTT | CASSSTVNTEAFF
TRBJ1-3 | - | 14 | TRBV4-3 | - | TGCGCCAGCAGCCAAGTAGTCTCTGGAAACACCATATATTTT | CASSQVVSGNTIYF
TRBJ2-2 | TRBD2 | 17 | TRBV5-4 | - | TGTGCCAGCAGCTCAGGTGGGAGCGGGGGGTTCACCGGGGAGCTGTTTTTT | CASSSGGSGGFTGELFF
TRBJ2-6 | TRBD2 | 18 | TRBV24-1 | - | TGTGCCACCAGTGATTCGGGGACTAGCGTGGCTGGGGCCAACGTCCTGACTTTC | CATSDSGTSVAGANVLTF
TRBJ2-7 | - | 14 | TRBV2 | few | TGTGCCAGCAGCCCGGACTCAAGCTCCTACGAGCAGTACTTC | CASSPDSSSYEQYF
TRBJ2-5 | TRBD1 | 16 | TRBV5-1 | - | TGCGCCAGCAGCTCTAACGACCGGACAGGAAAAGAGACCCAGTACTTC | CASSSNDRTGKETQYF
TRBJ1-2 | - | 15 | TRBV4-3 | - | TGCGCCAGCAGCCAAGAGGAGGGCTCTTTCTATGGCTACACCTTC | CASSQEEGSFYGYTF
TRBJ2-6 | TRBD2 | 19 | TRBV5-1 | - | TGCGCCAGCAGCTTCACATCCAGCGGGAGTCCCCTCGGGGCCAACGTCCTGACTTTC | CASSFTSSGSPLGANVLTF
TRBJ2-3 | TRBD2 | 16 | TRBV5-5 | - | TGTGCCAGCAGCTCCTCTAGCGGGGGGCCCACAGATACGCAGTATTTT | CASSSSSGGPTDTQYF
TRBJ1-1 | - | 15 | TRBV7-9 | - | TGTGCCAGCAGCTTAGGTGCGGGGGGTCCTACTGAAGCTTTCTTT | CASSLGAGGPTEAFF
TRBJ2-7 | TRBD2 | 14 | TRBV3-1/TRBV3-2 | - | TGTGCCAGCACCCCGGGACTAGCGGGAGACGAGCAGTACTTC | CASTPGLAGDEQYF
TRBJ2-2 | TRBD1 | 16 | TRBV14 | - | TGTGCCAGCAGCCAATTTTGGGACAGGGGCACCGGGGAGCTGTTTTTT | CASSQFWDRGTGELFF
TRBJ1-1 | TRBD1 | 14 | TRBV2 | - | TGTGCCAGCAGCAGGGGGACAGGGGCGACTGAAGCTTTCTTT | CASSRGTGATEAFF
TRBJ2-1 | - | 16 | TRBV28 | - | TGTGCCAGCAGTTTACGCAGGGCGGTTTCCTACAATGAGCAGTTCTTC | CASSLRRAVSYNEQFF